This T cell receptor beta chain was recorded in a study of response to subunit inactivated influenza vaccine. TCRdb re-analysed the RT-PCR reads in MiXCR, keeping a single row per CDR3 protein. This table has approximately 700,000 distinct CDR3 sequences, 15% to 18% appearing once. The CDR3 totals 12 residues. Germline assignment: CDR1 SEHNR and CDR2 FQNEAQ (reference sequence). With 0 bases removed from V and 4 bases from J, the gap between germline ends came to 3 bases. This clonotype was seen repeatedly, ten times or more. The chain uses TRBV7-9 and TRBJ1-1, with D unresolved. The sample was PBMCs from blood, taken 11 to 12 days after vaccination. The clonotype comes from a man in his fifties or sixties who received an inactivated influenza vaccine. The CDR3 loop is CASSLAGTEAFF. CDR3 nucleotides: TGTGCCAGCAGCTTAGCGGGCACTGAAGCTTTCTTT.